Given below is one T cell receptor (beta chain) in context. Its antigen is currently unknown. Losses at the gene ends were 5 bases for V and 1 base for J; bases not matched to a gene: 6. The CDR3 contains 15 residues. The V gene's germline CDR1 is MDHEN and CDR2 SYDVKM. Library input was 1.5 to 2 micrograms of DNA from cryopreserved PBMCs. The sample is drawn from a study of cytotoxic CD8 clonotypes in ibrutinib-treated CLL. Study results and caveats: Sustained-remission and progressing patients had unequal sampling times. Baseline levels were approached again at progression, after clonality had risen at ibrutinib response.

Profiled with immunoSEQ multiplex PCR; TCRdb holds only in-frame clones, not every one. This sample carries about 85,000 clones, about 85% of them seen once, and the ten largest clones take around 4.8%. The V gene is TRBV28, the J gene TRBJ1-1; TRBD1 matches at 8 bases. The source material was PBMCs, sampled after 12 months of ibrutinib treatment. The sequence was collected from a human donor with chronic lymphocytic leukemia. Written as DNA, the CDR3 is TGTGCCAGCAGTCTCGAGGACAGGGAGAACACTGAAGCTTTCTTT. This codes for CASSLEDRENTEAFF.